These T cell receptor beta chains were read from a single sample in a study of blood T cell repertoires in COVID-19. Clones were read by immunoSEQ multiplex PCR, and TCRdb kept only the in-frame ones, dropping some. The repertoire holds 200,000 to 250,000 clones, 90% seen once, with approximately 15% in the top ten. Sequences were obtained from PBMCs or T cells enriched from blood (not recorded which). The receptors stem from a man aged 30 to 45 who had been exposed to COVID-19. The CDR3 runs from the conserved cysteine through the conserved F or W. The D gene is left open where the match is weak. Not every row has a clone size; where given, it reads once, few, many or a size class.

v_call	d_call	clone_size	j_call	cdr3_length	cdr3_nt	cdr3_aa
TRBV12-5	.	.	TRBJ1-2	14	TGTGCTAGTGGTAACCCTGGCGGATCCTATGGCTACACCTTC	CASGNPGGSYGYTF
TRBV11-2	.	.	TRBJ2-1	14	TGTGCCAGCAGCTCCGGGGGGCCCCACAATGAGCAGTTCTTC	CASSSGGPHNEQFF
TRBV2	.	.	TRBJ2-2	15	TGTGCCAGCAGTACGATCGGGGGAGAGACCGGGGAGCTGTTTTTT	CASSTIGGETGELFF
TRBV6-5	TRBD2	.	TRBJ2-1	13	TGTGCCAGCAGTCTACTAGCGGTCCATGAGCAGTTCTTC	CASSLLAVHEQFF
TRBV5-4	.	.	TRBJ1-1	15	TGTGCCAGCAGCTTGGATAGGGGCAGAAACACTGAAGCTTTCTTT	CASSLDRGRNTEAFF
TRBV9	TRBD1	.	TRBJ1-6	15	TGTGCCAGCAGCCCTCGGACAGGTCATAATTCACCCCTCCACTTT	CASSPRTGHNSPLHF
TRBV4-1	.	.	TRBJ2-3	14	TGCGCCAGCAGCCAACCACTTAGCGCAGATACGCAGTATTTT	CASSQPLSADTQYF
TRBV5-8	TRBD1	few	TRBJ2-3	15	TGTGCCAGCAGCTTTGTGAGACAGGGGCCAGATACGCAGTATTTT	CASSFVRQGPDTQYF
TRBV27	.	.	TRBJ2-4	11	TGTGCCGTTAGCTCGGGGGACATTCAGTACTTC	CAVSSGDIQYF
TRBV4-1	TRBD1	.	TRBJ2-7	15	TGCGCCAGCAGCCCTCGGGACAGCCGAACCTACGAGCAGTACTTC	CASSPRDSRTYEQYF
TRBV6-4	TRBD2	.	TRBJ2-1	14	TGTGCCAGCAGTGTCGGGACTAGCTACAATGAGCAGTTCTTC	CASSVGTSYNEQFF
TRBV12-3/TRBV12-4	.	.	TRBJ2-1	12	TGTGCCAGCTCGGGGGTCAGCAATGAGCAGTTCTTC	CASSGVSNEQFF
TRBV28	.	.	TRBJ2-1	15	TGTGCCAGCAGTTTAGTTGGTTTTGAGGGCCAGGAGCAGTTCTTC	CASSLVGFEGQEQFF
TRBV11-2	TRBD2	.	TRBJ2-1	16	TGTGCCAGCAGCCCCCGGACCACTAGCGGGGGAGGGGAGCAGTTCTTC	CASSPRTTSGGGEQFF
TRBV7-2	.	.	TRBJ1-3	18	TGTGCCAGCAGCTTAGCGTCTCGCGGTTCTGGTTCTGGAAACACCATATATTTT	CASSLASRGSGSGNTIYF
TRBV4-1	.	.	TRBJ1-1	13	TGCGCCAGCAGCCAGGGGCAGCACACTGAAGCTTTCTTT	CASSQGQHTEAFF
TRBV19	TRBD2	.	TRBJ2-3	15	TGTGCCAGTAGTATAGCGGGGGGGCGCGAGGATACGCAGTATTTT	CASSIAGGREDTQYF
TRBV12-3/TRBV12-4	.	.	TRBJ1-1	13	TGTGCCAGCAGACCCTCTTGGGGCGATGAAGCTTTCTTT	CASRPSWGDEAFF
TRBV19	.	.	TRBJ1-2	13	TGTGCCAGTCAGTTAAATGCTAACTATGGCTACACCTTC	CASQLNANYGYTF
TRBV5-4	TRBD2	.	TRBJ2-1	15	TGTGCCAGCAGCTTGGCGGGACTAGCGGGAGATGAGCAGTTCTTC	CASSLAGLAGDEQFF
TRBV19	TRBD1	.	TRBJ2-5	15	TGTGCCAGTAGTTACACCGCAGGGGGCCAAGAGACCCAGTACTTC	CASSYTAGGQETQYF
TRBV19	.	.	TRBJ2-3	15	TGTGCCAGTAGTATAGATTCCCCAGACAGTTTTACGCAGTATTTT	CASSIDSPDSFTQYF
TRBV9	.	.	TRBJ2-3	16	TGTGCCAGCAGCGTTGGGGAGTTGGCTAGCACAGATACGCAGTATTTT	CASSVGELASTDTQYF
TRBV7-6	.	.	TRBJ1-1	14	TGTGCCAGCAGGCCCCGAGCGCGGAACACTGAAGCTTTCTTT	CASRPRARNTEAFF
TRBV9	TRBD2	.	TRBJ2-7	14	TGTGCCAGCAGCGTAGGCCTAGCGGGGGAGCAGCAGTACTTC	CASSVGLAGEQQYF
TRBV7-2	TRBD2	.	TRBJ2-3	16	TGTGCCAGCAGTCCTCAAGCGGGGGGGGCAACAGATACGCAGTATTTT	CASSPQAGGATDTQYF
TRBV5-4	.	.	TRBJ2-2	16	TGTGCCAGCAGCTTGGGTCGGGGACAGAACACCGGGGAGCTGTTTTTT	CASSLGRGQNTGELFF
TRBV4-2	.	.	TRBJ1-3	15	TGTGCCAGCAGCCAAACGCGCGGGAGCGGAAACACCATATATTTT	CASSQTRGSGNTIYF
TRBV4-1	.	once	TRBJ1-1	14	TGCGCCAGCAGCCAAGAACAGGGCCACACTGAAGCTTTCTTT	CASSQEQGHTEAFF
TRBV4-1	.	.	TRBJ2-7	14	TGCGCCAGCAGCCAAGAGGTGACAACCTACGAGCAGTACTTC	CASSQEVTTYEQYF
TRBV4-3	TRBD1	.	TRBJ2-7	13	TGCGCCAGCGGGAACAGGGGGTCCTACGAGCAGTACTTC	CASGNRGSYEQYF
TRBV10-3	.	few	TRBJ1-2	15	TGTGCCATCAGTACAACAGCATCACCTAACTATGGCTACACCTTC	CAISTTASPNYGYTF
TRBV29-1	TRBD1	.	TRBJ2-7	13	TGCAGCGCCCGGACAGGGGCTACCTACGAGCAGTACTTC	CSARTGATYEQYF
TRBV6-2/TRBV6-3	.	.	TRBJ2-7	15	TGTGCCAGCAGTCCCGGGACTTGGGGCTCCTACGAGCAGTACTTC	CASSPGTWGSYEQYF
TRBV5-1	.	.	TRBJ2-7	14	TGCGCCAGCAGCCGGGGGACCGATCCCTACGAGCAGTACTTC	CASSRGTDPYEQYF
TRBV3-1/TRBV3-2	TRBD1	.	TRBJ1-2	16	TGTGCCAGCAGCAGGGACAGGGGGCCCTCCCTATATGGCTACACCTTC	CASSRDRGPSLYGYTF
TRBV7-2	.	once	TRBJ2-5	13	TGTGCCAGCAGCCAGGGACTTGGGGAGACCCAGTACTTC	CASSQGLGETQYF
TRBV5-4	TRBD2	.	TRBJ2-7	16	TGTGCCAGCAGCTCCGGACTAGCGGGGGGGTCATACGAGCAGTACTTC	CASSSGLAGGSYEQYF
TRBV6-2/TRBV6-3	.	.	TRBJ2-1	13	TGTGCCAGCAGCATGGACTGGCAATCAGAGCAGTTCTTC	CASSMDWQSEQFF
TRBV5-8	TRBD1	.	TRBJ1-2	16	TGTGCCAGCAGCCTCGCGGGGACAGGGGGCGGCTATGGCTACACCTTC	CASSLAGTGGGYGYTF
TRBV7-9	.	.	TRBJ1-5	14	TGTGCCAGCAGCTTAGAGGGGGTGTATCAGCCCCAGCATTTT	CASSLEGVYQPQHF
TRBV19	TRBD1	.	TRBJ1-2	14	TGTGCCAGTGAGGGGACAGGGCCTAACTATGGCTACACCTTC	CASEGTGPNYGYTF
TRBV3-1/TRBV3-2	.	.	TRBJ2-2	16	TGTGCCAGCAGCCCCAGGACAGACACGAGCACCGGGGAGCTGTTTTTT	CASSPRTDTSTGELFF
TRBV10-3	TRBD1	once	TRBJ1-3	15	TGTGCCATCAGCGCACATCGGACAGGGGGAAACACCATATATTTT	CAISAHRTGGNTIYF
TRBV5-4	TRBD1	.	TRBJ2-7	14	TGTGCCAGCAGCTACTTCCAAGGGGGCCAGGAGCAGTACTTC	CASSYFQGGQEQYF